The 14 T cell receptor beta chains listed next were all sequenced from one sample in a study of cytomegalovirus exposure and HLA in healthy donors. The PCR used 60 Vbeta and 13 Jbeta primers. Profiled with immunoSEQ multiplex PCR; TCRdb holds only in-frame clones, not every one. The sample lists over 150,000 clones, around 68% occurring once. Sequenced sample: PBMCs. These receptors originate from a woman in her thirties or forties in good health and CMV-seropositive.

A note on this clone: Its ends do not fully match the called genes, so a read error is possible. V is TRBV7-9 and J is TRBJ1-1; 7 bases match TRBD1. This CDR3 has 12 residues. Looked up from germline, CDR1 is SEHNR and CDR2 is FQNEAQ (reference sequence). The CDR3 DNA sequence: TGTTCCAGCAGCACTCGACAGGGCGAAGCTTTCTTT. Translating gives CSSSTRQGEAFF.

This clone was observed a handful of times. The rearrangement uses TRBV7-2 and TRBJ2-1; 9 bases map to TRBD1. CDR1 is SGHTA, CDR2 FQGNSA, per germline. The CDR3 covers 16 residues. V was pared by 1 base and J by 6 bases, with 7 bases of the junction left unmatched. CDR3 amino acids: CASSLVGTGSGNEQFF. CDR3 coding DNA: TGTGCCAGCAGCTTAGTTGGGACAGGGTCCGGCAATGAGCAGTTCTTC.

This chain joins TRBV27 and TRBJ2-7; 7 bases agree with TRBD2. Per the germline V gene, CDR1 is MNHEY and CDR2 is SMNVEV (reference sequence). Trimming took 5 bases from V and 2 from J; bases not matched to a gene: 12. This CDR3 is 16 amino acids long. The CDR3 loop is CASSKVPLAQPYEQYF. The CDR3 coding sequence is TGTGCCAGCAGTAAAGTCCCACTAGCGCAACCCTACGAGCAGTACTTC.

The chain links TRBV4-3 to TRBJ1-1; 10 bases map to TRBD1. Germline trimming cut 2 bases from V and 4 bases from J; bases unmatched to any gene: 1. Looked up from germline, CDR1 is LGHNA and CDR2 is YSLEER. The CDR3 is 14 residues long. For the CDR3, the DNA is TGCGCCAGCAGCCAACGACAGGGGGCCACTGAAGCTTTCTTT. Translated, it gives CASSQRQGATEAFF.

The chain combines TRBV7-2 with TRBJ2-7, with 8 positions matching TRBD1. With V trimmed by 1 base and J by 2 bases, 10 bases remained unmatched. The CDR3 is made up of 17 amino acids. The V gene's germline CDR1 is SGHTA and CDR2 FQGNSA. CDR3 nucleotide sequence: TGTGCCAGCAGCTTAGATAGAGTTCAGGGGGCGGCCTACGAGCAGTACTTC. It encodes CASSLDRVQGAAYEQYF. The entire variable domain, with the rest obtained from reference TRBV7-2 and TRBJ2-7, is as follows: GAGVSQSPSNKVTEKGKDVELRCDPISGHTALYWYRQSLGQGLEFLIYFQGNSAPDKSGLPSDRFSAERTGGSVSTLTIQRTQQEDSAVYLCASSLDRVQGAAYEQYFGPGTRLTVT.

This clone was found a few times. The chain is built from TRBV7-8 and TRBJ1-3; 8 bases fit TRBD1. Germline V gene lookup returns CDR1 SGHVS and CDR2 FQNEAQ. The length of the CDR3 is 15 residues. V shed 3 bases, J shed 6 bases, and the junction held 7 bases outside the gene matches. The CDR3 region is CASSFDRGRENTIYF. The CDR3, as DNA: TGTGCCAGCAGCTTTGACAGGGGTCGCGAAAACACCATATATTTT.

A single count supports this clone. The V gene is TRBV5-1, the J gene TRBJ1-3; D is perhaps TRBD1 (5 bases). Trimming removed 0 bases at V and 4 bases at J, with 14 bases between. CDR3 length: 16 amino acids. Germline V gene data show CDR1 as SGHRS and CDR2 as YFSETQ. In nucleotides, the CDR3 is TGCGCCAGCAGCTTGGCCGAAGGGGCGACCGGAAACACCATATATTTT. It yields the protein CASSLAEGATGNTIYF. Using reference TRBV5-1 and TRBJ1-3 for the parts outside the CDR3, the full variable domain is KAGVTQTPRYLIKTRGQQVTLSCSPISGHRSVSWYQQTPGQGLQFLFEYFSETQRNKGNFPGRFSGRQFSNSRSEMNVSTLELGDSALYLCASSLAEGATGNTIYFGEGSWLTVV.

This chain uses TRBV19 with TRBJ2-5, with TRBD2 matching over 7 bases. CDR1 and CDR2 (germline): LNHDA, SQIVND (reference sequence). The CDR3 runs 16 residues. J was trimmed by 2 bases and V by 1 base; bases with no gene match: 7. This CDR3 is CASSIGPGRGQETQYF. The CDR3 DNA reads as TGTGCCAGTAGTATAGGACCGGGGAGGGGACAAGAGACCCAGTACTTC.

The chain recombines TRBV28 with TRBJ2-1, with D hard to call. The V end was cut by 7 bases, the J end by 6 bases, with 10 bases between. Germline lookup yields CDR1 MDHEN and CDR2 SYDVKM. The CDR3 is 12 residues long. CDR3 DNA sequence: TGTGCCAGCACCCCCTCCAGCAATGAGCAGTTCTTC. It translates to CASTPSSNEQFF.

The chain couples TRBV5-1 to TRBJ2-3; possibly TRBD2 for D (7 bases). The V and J ends lost 4 bases and 1 base respectively, with 13 bases between them. This CDR3 region has 15 residues. Germline assignment: CDR1 SGHRS and CDR2 YFSETQ. The CDR3 loop reads CASSVQGGGTDTQYF. CDR3 DNA: TGCGCCAGCAGCGTACAGGGAGGGGGCACAGATACGCAGTATTTT.

About this clone itself: In the same sample, other DNA sequences code for this CDR3. The V call is TRBV4-1, the J call TRBJ2-5; D possibly corresponds to TRBD2 (5 bases). The J call may not be correct, given that the DNA end is closer to TRBJ2-7. CDR1 and CDR2 (germline): MGHRA, YSYEKL. The CDR3 contains 15 residues. CDR3 DNA sequence: TGCGCCAGCAGCCCCTCGGACTCCCCAACCTACGAGCAGTACTTC. Amino acids: CASSPSDSPTYEQYF.

On this clone: This same CDR3 is encoded by further DNA sequences in the sample. The V and J genes are TRBV19 and TRBJ1-1, with TRBD1 matching over 8 bases. CDR3 size: 15 residues. In germline, CDR1 is LNHDA, CDR2 SQIVND (reference sequence). J lost 0 bases, V lost 3 bases, and 3 bases had no gene match. The CDR3 nucleotides are TGTGCCAGTAGTATCACAGGGGGGATGAACACTGAAGCTTTCTTT. It specifies CASSITGGMNTEAFF.

The CDR3 is CAIKRTSGGAGTDTQYF. CDR3 sequence (DNA): TGTGCCATAAAAAGGACTAGCGGGGGGGCGGGCACAGATACGCAGTATTTT. This chain connects TRBV2 to TRBJ2-3; 15 positions match TRBD2. Germline CDR1 SNHLY, CDR2 FYNNEI. The CDR3 contains 17 residues. J gave up 1 base and V 10 bases, and 9 bases lay outside the gene matches. Combining the CDR3 with reference TRBV2 and TRBJ2-3 gives the whole variable domain EPEVTQTPSHQVTQMGQEVILRCVPISNHLYFYWYRQILGQKVEFLVSFYNNEISEKSEIFDDQFSVERPDGSNFTLKIRSTKLEDSAMYFCAIKRTSGGAGTDTQYFGPGTRLTVL.

The V call is TRBV7-6, the J call TRBJ1-3; TRBD1 matches at 7 bases. With V trimmed by 2 bases and J by 3 bases, 7 bases remained unmatched. CDR1 is SGHVS and CDR2 is FNYEAQ in the germline V gene. CDR3 length equals 16 residues. The CDR3 is CASSLLEGAIGNTIYF. In DNA form, the CDR3 reads TGTGCCAGCAGCTTATTGGAGGGGGCTATTGGAAACACCATATATTTT.